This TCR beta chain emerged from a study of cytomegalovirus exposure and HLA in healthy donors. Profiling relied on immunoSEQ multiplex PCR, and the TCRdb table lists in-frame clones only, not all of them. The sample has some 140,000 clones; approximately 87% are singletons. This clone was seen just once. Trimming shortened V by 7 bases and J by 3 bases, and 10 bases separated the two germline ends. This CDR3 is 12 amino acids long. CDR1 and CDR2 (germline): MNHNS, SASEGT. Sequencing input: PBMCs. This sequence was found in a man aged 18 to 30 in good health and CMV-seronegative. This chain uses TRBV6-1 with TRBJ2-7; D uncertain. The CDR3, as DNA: TGTGCCAGCAAGCCCATCGGCTACGAGCAGTACTTC. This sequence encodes CASKPIGYEQYF.